This TCR beta chain was documented in a study of blood T cell repertoires in COVID-19. Overall study context: Samples taken during acute and convalescent COVID-19 were collected in the United States, Italy and Spain.

Assay used: immunoSEQ multiplex PCR; TCRdb lists only in-frame clones, some missing. This repertoire shows about 49,000 clones, around 85% found once; its top ten account for about 14%. This clone appeared a few times. The CDR3 length is 12 residues. Germline CDR1 is SEHNR and CDR2 is FQNEAQ (reference sequence). Losses at the gene ends were 8 bases for V and 5 bases for J; bases not matched to a gene: 5. The rearrangement links TRBV7-9 to TRBJ2-5; 7 bases map to TRBD1. The material sequenced was peripheral blood. This TCR derives from a human donor in a cohort sampled during active COVID-19. CDR3 nucleotide sequence: TGTGCCAGCGAGGGGGCGGGTGAGACCCAGTACTTC. Its translation is CASEGAGETQYF.